The T cell receptor (beta chain) under discussion was sequenced for a study of T cell clonality in common variable immunodeficiency. Study-wide findings and caveats: CVID subjects shared fewer TCRbeta clones than healthy controls did. CVID subjects showed higher TCRbeta clonality than healthy controls.

The J segment lost 5 bases and the V segment lost 6 bases, leaving 15 bases of the junction unmatched. Germline CDR1 and CDR2: LNHDA and SQIVND (reference sequence). This CDR3 region has 17 residues. This clone was counted at least ten times. The antigen remains undetermined. The read stops 3 residues short of the end of the CDR3; the missing end is completed from the germline J gene. CVID and control samples used equivalent genomic DNA input. Profiling relied on immunoSEQ multiplex PCR, and the TCRdb table lists in-frame clones only, not all of them. This sample includes about 37,000 clones with no singletons; its ten biggest clones take up around 4%.

Sequencing input: peripheral blood mononuclear cells. V and J are TRBV19 and TRBJ2-5; 10 nucleotides line up with TRBD1. The sequence was obtained from a person aged 18 to 69 in good health. The CDR3 reads CASSDPFGQGGRETQYF. The CDR3 DNA, read in part, is TGTGCCAGTAGCGATCCCTTTGGACAGGGGGGTCGGGAGACC.